The TCR beta chain described here comes from a study of blood T cell repertoires in COVID-19. Study in general: T cells, B-cell-depleted T cells, or PBMCs supplied cDNA or gDNA.

Sequenced by immunoSEQ multiplex PCR; TCRdb stores in-frame clones only, minus some. The data show more than 250,000 clones, around 87% seen once. Germline V lookup: CDR1 KGHSH, CDR2 LQKENI. This CDR3 comprises 15 residues. Trimming cost V 5 bases and J 6 bases; bases outside gene matches: 6. The sequence was obtained from a man in his forties or fifties with active or convalescent COVID-19. The chain is built from TRBV18 and TRBJ2-1; TRBD1 agrees at 11 bases. Input material: peripheral blood. CDR3 DNA: TGTGCCAGCTCAAAACCGGGACAGGGGGGCAATGAGCAGTTCTTC. It translates to CASSKPGQGGNEQFF.